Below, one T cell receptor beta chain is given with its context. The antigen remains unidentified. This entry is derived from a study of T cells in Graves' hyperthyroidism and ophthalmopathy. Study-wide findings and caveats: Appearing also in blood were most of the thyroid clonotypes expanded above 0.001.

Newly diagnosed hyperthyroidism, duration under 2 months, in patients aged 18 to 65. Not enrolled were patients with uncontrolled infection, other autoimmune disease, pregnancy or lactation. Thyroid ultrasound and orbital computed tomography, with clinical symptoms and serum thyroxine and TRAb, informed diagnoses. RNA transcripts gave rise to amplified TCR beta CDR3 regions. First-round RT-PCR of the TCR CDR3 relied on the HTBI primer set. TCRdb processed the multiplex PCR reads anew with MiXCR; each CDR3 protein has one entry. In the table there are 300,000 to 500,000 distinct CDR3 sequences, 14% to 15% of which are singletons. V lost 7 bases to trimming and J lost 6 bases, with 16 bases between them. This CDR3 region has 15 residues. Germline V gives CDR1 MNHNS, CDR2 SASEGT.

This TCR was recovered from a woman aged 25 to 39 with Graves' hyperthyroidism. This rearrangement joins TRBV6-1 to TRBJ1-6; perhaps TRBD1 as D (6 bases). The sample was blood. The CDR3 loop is CASMTGAYGNSPLHF. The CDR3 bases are TGTGCCAGCATGACGGGGGCTTATGGTAATTCACCCCTCCACTTT.